In its sample, the clone carrying this TCR beta chain was seen once. Data came from immunoSEQ multiplex PCR; TCRdb stores just in-frame clones and leaves some out. The table includes roughly 200,000 clones, about 85% detected once. This sample was taken from a study of blood T cell repertoires in COVID-19. Looking at the study overall: COVID-19 samples collected from the United States, Italy and Spain covered acute and convalescent phases. The cDNA or gDNA used as material had been derived from T cells, B-cell-depleted T cells, or PBMCs.

V was cut by 4 bases and J by 2 bases, with 15 bases left in between. This CDR3 spans 16 amino acids. Germline CDR1 and CDR2: MDHEN and SYDVKM. Those enrolled, adults aged roughly 18 to 100 years, came from fewer than 25 US areas. Clinical histories supplied by participants themselves formed the basis of cohort assignment. V and J are TRBV28 and TRBJ2-1; the D gene is possibly TRBD1 (6 bases). This TCR was sampled from a man aged 40-49 years who had recovered from COVID-19. The sequenced sample was PBMCs or T cells enriched from blood (not recorded which). This CDR3 reads CASSSTDSSAYNEQFF. As DNA, the CDR3 is TGTGCCAGCAGTTCTACGGACAGCTCAGCCTACAATGAGCAGTTCTTC.